These T cell receptor beta chains were read from a single sample in a study of Ad26.COV2.S vaccination and SARS-CoV-2 variants. Assay: immunoSEQ multiplex PCR; the TCRdb copy retains only in-frame clones and omits some. The sample lists roughly 300,000 clones, approximately 86% occurring once. This specimen consisted of peripheral blood, obtained in a trial of Ad26.COV2.S vaccine versus placebo. These receptors were taken from a person aged 18-60 years who received the Ad26.COV2.S COVID-19 vaccine or a placebo. Both conserved end residues are part of each CDR3. The order of the fields is V gene, clone size, J gene, D gene, CDR3 protein, CDR3 DNA. A D gene is named only where the DNA matches it firmly. Clone size is stated in some rows and not others, as once, few, many or a class when expanded.

v_call: TRBV11-3
clone_size: .
j_call: TRBJ2-1
d_call: .
cdr3_aa: CASSLSRQGSEQFF
cdr3_nt: TGTGCCAGCAGCTTAAGTCGGCAGGGTAGCGAGCAGTTCTTC

v_call: TRBV18
clone_size: .
j_call: TRBJ2-1
d_call: .
cdr3_aa: CASSPPPASYNEQFF
cdr3_nt: TGTGCCAGCTCACCACCGCCAGCATCTTACAATGAGCAGTTCTTC

v_call: TRBV18
clone_size: .
j_call: TRBJ2-7
d_call: TRBD1
cdr3_aa: CASSTPGQGAHEQYF
cdr3_nt: TGTGCCAGCTCAACACCGGGACAGGGGGCTCACGAGCAGTACTTC

v_call: TRBV2
clone_size: .
j_call: TRBJ2-7
d_call: .
cdr3_aa: CASSGLTSYEQYF
cdr3_nt: TGTGCCAGCAGTGGACTCACCTCCTACGAGCAGTACTTC

v_call: TRBV5-1
clone_size: .
j_call: TRBJ1-1
d_call: .
cdr3_aa: CASSPEPGRGTEAFF
cdr3_nt: TGCGCCAGCAGCCCCGAGCCGGGGCGAGGGACTGAAGCTTTCTTT

v_call: TRBV6-2/TRBV6-3
clone_size: once
j_call: TRBJ2-3
d_call: .
cdr3_aa: CASSSAGFADTQYF
cdr3_nt: TGTGCCAGCAGTTCGGCCGGGTTTGCAGATACGCAGTATTTT

v_call: TRBV7-8
clone_size: .
j_call: TRBJ1-3
d_call: TRBD1
cdr3_aa: CASSLVPGQGNTIYF
cdr3_nt: TGTGCCAGCAGCTTAGTACCGGGACAGGGAAACACCATATATTTT

v_call: TRBV7-2
clone_size: few
j_call: TRBJ2-3
d_call: .
cdr3_aa: CASSLFGRVTDTQYF
cdr3_nt: TGTGCCAGCAGCTTATTTGGCAGGGTAACAGATACGCAGTATTTT

v_call: TRBV2
clone_size: .
j_call: TRBJ1-2
d_call: .
cdr3_aa: CASSRDTHYGYTF
cdr3_nt: TGTGCCAGCAGTAGGGACACCCACTATGGCTACACCTTC

v_call: TRBV28
clone_size: .
j_call: TRBJ2-2
d_call: TRBD2
cdr3_aa: CASTRTSGSWELFF
cdr3_nt: TGTGCCAGCACCCGGACTAGCGGGAGCTGGGAGCTGTTTTTT

v_call: TRBV27
clone_size: once
j_call: TRBJ2-6
d_call: .
cdr3_aa: CASKASGTSSGANVLTF
cdr3_nt: TGTGCCAGCAAGGCAAGCGGCACAAGCTCTGGGGCCAACGTCCTGACTTTC

v_call: TRBV19
clone_size: .
j_call: TRBJ2-1
d_call: .
cdr3_aa: CASRPGRVSSYNEQFF
cdr3_nt: TGTGCCAGTAGACCGGGACGGGTGAGCTCCTACAATGAGCAGTTCTTC

v_call: TRBV4-3
clone_size: .
j_call: TRBJ1-5
d_call: .
cdr3_aa: CASSQDRRGNQPQHF
cdr3_nt: TGCGCCAGCAGCCAAGATCGCAGGGGCAATCAGCCCCAGCATTTT

v_call: TRBV28
clone_size: .
j_call: TRBJ1-4
d_call: .
cdr3_aa: CASSPTGITNEKLFF
cdr3_nt: TGTGCCAGCAGCCCCACCGGGATAACTAATGAAAAACTGTTTTTT

v_call: TRBV7-2
clone_size: .
j_call: TRBJ2-1
d_call: .
cdr3_aa: CASSLEANYNEQFF
cdr3_nt: TGTGCCAGCAGCTTAGAGGCGAACTACAATGAGCAGTTCTTC

v_call: TRBV12-3/TRBV12-4
clone_size: .
j_call: TRBJ2-5
d_call: .
cdr3_aa: CASSLGETQYF
cdr3_nt: TGTGCCAGCAGTCTTGGGGAGACCCAGTACTTC

v_call: TRBV7-2
clone_size: .
j_call: TRBJ2-4
d_call: TRBD2
cdr3_aa: CASRRTSGPTAKNIQYF
cdr3_nt: TGTGCCAGCAGACGGACTAGCGGGCCTACAGCCAAAAACATTCAGTACTTC

v_call: TRBV7-2
clone_size: .
j_call: TRBJ2-3
d_call: .
cdr3_aa: CASSLDRVGTDTQYF
cdr3_nt: TGTGCCAGCAGCTTAGACAGGGTAGGCACAGATACGCAGTATTTT

v_call: TRBV5-6
clone_size: .
j_call: TRBJ2-3
d_call: TRBD1
cdr3_aa: CASSRMGQGADTQYF
cdr3_nt: TGTGCCAGCAGCCGTATGGGGCAGGGGGCAGATACGCAGTATTTT

v_call: TRBV28
clone_size: .
j_call: TRBJ1-2
d_call: TRBD1
cdr3_aa: CASSLLTGPNYGYTF
cdr3_nt: TGTGCCAGCAGTTTACTGACAGGGCCTAACTATGGCTACACCTTC

v_call: TRBV10-2
clone_size: few
j_call: TRBJ2-7
d_call: .
cdr3_aa: CASRQTSPNYEQYF
cdr3_nt: TGCGCCAGCAGACAGACTAGTCCTAACTACGAGCAGTACTTC

v_call: TRBV5-5
clone_size: .
j_call: TRBJ1-5
d_call: .
cdr3_aa: CASSLVRVSNQPQHF
cdr3_nt: TGTGCCAGCAGCTTGGTTCGGGTTAGCAATCAGCCCCAGCATTTT

v_call: TRBV28
clone_size: .
j_call: TRBJ2-3
d_call: TRBD2
cdr3_aa: CASTPGGTSGRGVHF
cdr3_nt: TGTGCCAGCACCCCGGGGGGGACTAGCGGGAGAGGGGTGCATTTT

v_call: TRBV19
clone_size: .
j_call: TRBJ1-1
d_call: .
cdr3_aa: CASSNHRDPVGTEAFF
cdr3_nt: TGTGCCAGTAGTAACCATCGGGATCCGGTGGGTACTGAAGCTTTCTTT

v_call: TRBV12-3/TRBV12-4
clone_size: .
j_call: TRBJ1-1
d_call: .
cdr3_aa: CASREGRRGEAFF
cdr3_nt: TGTGCCAGTAGGGAGGGCCGGAGAGGCGAGGCTTTCTTT

v_call: TRBV2
clone_size: .
j_call: TRBJ2-5
d_call: .
cdr3_aa: CASRVDGMGAETQYF
cdr3_nt: TGTGCCAGCAGAGTCGATGGGATGGGGGCGGAGACCCAGTACTTC